Below, 32 T cell receptor beta chains from the same sample are listed, as sequenced in a study of OX40 agonist ivuxolimab in advanced cancers. Sequencing was performed with immunoSEQ multiplex PCR; in TCRdb, only in-frame clones are kept and a portion is missing. This table has about 67,000 clones, about nine tenths appearing once. Sequencing used CD4+ or CD8+ T cells sorted from blood, obtained in a trial of the OX40 agonist ivuxolimab. These receptors were taken from an adult with an advanced solid tumor such as melanoma, head and neck, liver or kidney cancer.

In this sample, this clone turned up once. The CDR3 sequence is CASSPRNQETQYF. The CDR3 coding sequence is TGCGCCAGCAGTCCCAGGAACCAAGAGACCCAGTACTTC. The chain joins TRBV10-1 to TRBJ2-5; D is unclear. The CDR3 totals 13 residues. Germline CDR1 is WNHNN and CDR2 is SYGVQD (reference sequence). Deletions cut 5 bases from V and 0 bases from J, with 7 bases between.

This sequence joins TRBV2 and TRBJ1-1; D ambiguous. Germline-derived CDR1 and CDR2 are SNHLY and FYNNEI. V was clipped by 0 bases and J by 2 bases, with 1 base between them. CDR3 length: 12 amino acids. The CDR3: CASSEANTEAFF. DNA of the CDR3: TGTGCCAGCAGTGAAGCTAACACTGAAGCTTTCTTT.

V gene TRBV10-2 combines with J gene TRBJ2-1, with D unresolved. The ends were cut back, 1 base at V and 4 bases at J, with 5 bases in the middle. The CDR3 runs to 13 residues. The germline V gene has CDR1 WSHSY and CDR2 SAAADI. CDR3 in amino acids: CASSELRYNEQFF. In DNA, the CDR3 is TGCGCCAGCAGTGAGTTAAGGTACAATGAGCAGTTCTTC.

The chain is built from TRBV30 and TRBJ2-1; a possible D gene is TRBD2 (6 bases). This CDR3 spans 15 amino acids. CDR1 and CDR2 (germline): GTSNPN, SVGIG (reference sequence). V shed 0 bases and J shed 9 bases, with 18 bases lying between them. The CDR3 here is CAWSVPRRLEFEQFF. As DNA, the CDR3 is TGTGCCTGGAGTGTACCCCGCCGACTAGAATTTGAGCAGTTCTTC. The full variable domain, completed using reference TRBV30 and TRBJ2-1, is SQTIHQWPATLVQPVGSPLSLECTVEGTSNPNLYWYRQAAGRGLQLLFYSVGIGQISSEVPQNLSASRPQDRQFILSSKKLLLSDSGFYLCAWSVPRRLEFEQFFGPGTRLTVL.

The CDR3 protein is CASSQASGQIETQYF. The DNA for the CDR3 is TGTGCCAGCAGCCAGGCTTCGGGACAGATAGAGACCCAGTACTTC. The chain joins TRBV4-2 to TRBJ2-5, with 7 positions matching TRBD1. This CDR3 spans 15 amino acids. Germline-derived CDR1 and CDR2 are LGHNA and YNFKEQ. V trimming: 3 bases; J trimming: 4 bases; junction bases outside the gene matches: 8.

This chain joins TRBV4-1 and TRBJ2-7; 11 bases align to TRBD2. Germline trimming cut 3 bases from V and 3 bases from J; bases unmatched to any gene: 4. The CDR3 runs to 15 residues. Germline values: CDR1 MGHRA, CDR2 YSYEKL. The chain's CDR3 is CASSQLAGGYYEQYF. As DNA, the CDR3 is TGCGCCAGCAGCCAGCTAGCGGGAGGATACTACGAGCAGTACTTC.

The chain recombines TRBV2 with TRBJ1-2, with 9 bases fitting TRBD1. The CDR3 length is 12 residues. Trimming cost V 6 bases and J 12 bases; bases outside gene matches: 8. The germline V gene has CDR1 SNHLY and CDR2 FYNNEI. The CDR3 spells CASRGDRGENTF. The CDR3 DNA is TGTGCCAGCAGGGGAGACAGGGGGGAGAACACCTTC. Based on the CDR3 plus reference TRBV2 and TRBJ1-2, the full variable domain is EPEVTQTPSHQVTQMGQEVILRCVPISNHLYFYWYRQILGQKVEFLVSFYNNEISEKSEIFDDQFSVERPDGSNFTLKIRSTKLEDSAMYFCASRGDRGENTFGSGTRLTVV.

This chain connects TRBV19 to TRBJ1-4; D not certain. This CDR3 is built from 14 residues. Deletions cut 3 bases from V and 3 bases from J, with 8 bases between. CDR1 and CDR2 from the germline V gene are LNHDA and SQIVND (reference sequence). CDR3 coding DNA: TGTGCCAGTAGTATGTGGGCATCTAATGAAAAACTGTTTTTT. Protein sequence: CASSMWASNEKLFF.

The CDR3 region is CASSLTGGGFWTQYF. DNA of the CDR3: TGTGCCAGCAGCTTAACAGGGGGTGGGTTTTGGACCCAGTACTTC. The chain joins TRBV7-9 to TRBJ2-5; TRBD1 matches 8 bases. Germline V gene data show CDR1 as SEHNR and CDR2 as FQNEAQ (reference sequence). The CDR3 is made up of 15 amino acids. V gave up 2 bases and J gave up 7 bases; unmatched junction bases: 9. The whole variable domain, remainder taken from reference TRBV7-9 and TRBJ2-5, is DTGVSQNPRHKITKRGQNVTFRCDPISEHNRLYWYRQTLGQGPEFLTYFQNEAQLEKSRLLSDRFSAERPKGSFSTLEIQRTEQGDSAMYLCASSLTGGGFWTQYFGPGTRLLVL.

V gene TRBV5-1 combines with J gene TRBJ1-4; a possible D gene is TRBD1 (5 bases). CDR3 size: 15 residues. Germline assignment: CDR1 SGHRS and CDR2 YFSETQ. With 0 bases removed from V and 8 bases from J, the gap between germline ends came to 14 bases. This CDR3 reads CASSLAPGPHEKLFF. The CDR3 DNA reads TGCGCCAGCAGCTTGGCCCCGGGACCCCACGAAAAACTGTTTTTT.

This clone was picked up one time. V gene TRBV5-4 combines with J gene TRBJ1-3; a weak D match, TRBD1 (5 bases). This CDR3 is 16 amino acids long. V was clipped by 2 bases and J by 0 bases, with 12 bases between them. Germline V lookup: CDR1 SGHNT, CDR2 YYREEE (reference sequence). The CDR3, as DNA: TGTGCCAGCAGCTTTTGGCAGGGTTTCTCTGGAAACACCATATATTTT. It codes for CASSFWQGFSGNTIYF.

J is TRBJ2-7 and V is TRBV5-1, with D possibly TRBD2 on 5 matching bases. The CDR3 has 15 amino acids. Deletions cut 3 bases from V and 5 bases from J, with 18 bases between. Germline values: CDR1 SGHRS, CDR2 YFSETQ. The CDR3 reads CASSSVTKADHEQYF. The CDR3 DNA is TGCGCCAGCAGCTCGGTGACTAAAGCAGATCACGAGCAGTACTTC. Looking up the rest from reference TRBV5-1 and TRBJ2-7 gives the full variable domain: KAGVTQTPRYLIKTRGQQVTLSCSPISGHRSVSWYQQTPGQGLQFLFEYFSETQRNKGNFPGRFSGRQFSNSRSEMNVSTLELGDSALYLCASSSVTKADHEQYFGPGTRLTVT.

This clone was observed once. The CDR3 protein is CASSHRGSRGTAQDNEQFF. The CDR3 DNA follows: TGTGCCAGCAGCCACAGGGGGAGTAGGGGGACTGCACAGGACAATGAGCAGTTCTTC. The chain couples TRBV11-2 to TRBJ2-1; the match to TRBD1 covers 8 bases. There are 19 residues in the CDR3. With V trimmed by 5 bases and J by 5 bases, 20 bases remained unmatched. From germline, CDR1 is SGHAT and CDR2 FQNNGV. Complete variable domain (other parts from reference TRBV11-2 and TRBJ2-1): EAGVAQSPRYKIIEKRQSVAFWCNPISGHATLYWYQQILGQGPKLLIQFQNNGVVDDSQLPKDRFSAERLKGVDSTLKIQPAKLEDSAVYLCASSHRGSRGTAQDNEQFFGPGTRLTVL.

The table lists this clone with a count of one. The chain carries TRBV7-3 and TRBJ2-1; TRBD2 agrees at 7 bases. Per germline, CDR1 SGHTA and CDR2 FQGTGA. This CDR3 has 14 residues. J gave up 5 bases and V 5 bases, and 6 bases lay outside the gene matches. The CDR3 sequence is CASSPGTIDNEQFF. Written as DNA, the CDR3 is TGTGCCAGCAGCCCCGGGACTATTGACAATGAGCAGTTCTTC.

This clone was seen only once. The rearrangement uses TRBV15 and TRBJ2-7, with TRBD2 identical over 9 bases. The CDR3 covers 15 residues. V was clipped by 8 bases and J by 7 bases; unmatched bases: 15. Germline CDR1 LNHNV, CDR2 YYDKDF (reference sequence). The CDR3 is CATGTSGRPVGEQYF. The CDR3 bases are TGTGCCACCGGAACAAGCGGGAGGCCAGTTGGGGAGCAGTACTTC.

This chain links TRBV7-2 with TRBJ1-4; TRBD1 might be the D (6 bases). The CDR3 spans 16 residues. Germline V gene sequence: CDR1 SGHTA, CDR2 FQGNSA. With 5 bases removed from V and 8 bases from J, the gap between germline ends came to 21 bases. The CDR3 reads CASSEEAGVFWEKLFF. The CDR3 DNA follows: TGTGCCAGCAGCGAAGAGGCAGGGGTTTTCTGGGAAAAACTGTTTTTT.

This chain links TRBV5-1 with TRBJ2-1; D possibly matches TRBD1 or TRBD2 (5 bases each). The CDR3 is 16 residues long. V lost 3 bases and J 0 bases, leaving 13 bases between the germline ends. Germline lookup yields CDR1 SGHRS and CDR2 YFSETQ. The DNA of the CDR3 is TGCGCCAGCAGCTCCGGGACCGGCAGCTCCTACAATGAGCAGTTCTTC. Translated, it gives CASSSGTGSSYNEQFF.

The chain carries TRBV14 and TRBJ2-2, with TRBD2 identical over 9 bases. In germline, CDR1 is SGHDN, CDR2 FVKESK. CDR3 size: 17 residues. V lost 4 bases, J lost 1 base, and 7 bases stayed unmatched. CDR3 amino acids: CASSRFSGSRNTGELFF. CDR3 coding DNA: TGTGCCAGCAGCCGATTTAGCGGGAGTAGGAACACCGGGGAGCTGTTTTTT.

The chain couples TRBV27 to TRBJ2-5; 8 bases are a match to TRBD1. In germline, CDR1 is MNHEY, CDR2 SMNVEV (reference sequence). The CDR3 covers 15 residues. Losses at the gene ends were 6 bases for V and 7 bases for J; bases not matched to a gene: 13. The CDR3 sequence: CASRLGTGGAGTQYF. The DNA of the CDR3 is TGTGCCAGCAGATTAGGGACAGGTGGGGCGGGGACCCAGTACTTC.

The V gene is TRBV7-3, the J gene TRBJ2-3, with D perhaps TRBD1 (6 bases). The CDR3 loop spans 15 amino acids. The germline V and J ends were trimmed by 5 bases and 2 bases, with 14 bases remaining between them. Germline V CDR1 and CDR2: SGHTA, FQGTGA. The CDR3: CASSLMAGATDTQYF. CDR3 DNA: TGTGCCAGCAGCCTAATGGCAGGGGCCACAGATACGCAGTATTTT.

J is TRBJ1-3 and V is TRBV9; D remains unclear. The CDR3 is made up of 16 amino acids. V was shortened by 4 bases and J by 4 bases, with 18 bases between the two germline ends. Germline CDR1 reads SGDLS; CDR2 reads YYNGEE. CDR3 in DNA: TGTGCCAGCAGCCCCCAAGGTCCATGGCAAGGAAACACCATATATTTT. Its translation is CASSPQGPWQGNTIYF.

The gene calls are TRBV5-1 and TRBJ2-1; 10 bases align to TRBD2. The length of the CDR3 is 15 residues. Germline lookup yields CDR1 SGHRS and CDR2 YFSETQ. The trim removed 0 bases at V and 7 bases at J, leaving 4 bases unmatched. CDR3 sequence (DNA): TGCGCCAGCAGCTTGGCCAGCGGGAGGGGGAATGAGCAGTTCTTC. Protein product: CASSLASGRGNEQFF.

This clone was observed once. V and J are TRBV5-6 and TRBJ2-5; a weak D match, TRBD2 (5 bases). V shed 5 bases and J shed 4 bases, with 12 bases lying between them. This CDR3 spans 13 amino acids. Looked up from germline, CDR1 is SGHDT and CDR2 is YYEEEE. The CDR3 protein is CASSKWERETQYF. In DNA, the CDR3 is TGTGCCAGCAGTAAATGGGAGCGAGAGACCCAGTACTTC.

The rearrangement uses TRBV5-4 and TRBJ2-7, with D possibly being TRBD2 (6 bases). Between the trimmed V and J ends, which lost 4 bases and 6 bases, there was a span of 20 bases. The CDR3 spans 15 residues. Germline V gene sequence: CDR1 SGHNT, CDR2 YYREEE (reference sequence). The CDR3 DNA follows: TGTGCCAGCAGCCTCGGGCAGGGAGGCTTAGCCGAGCAGTACTTC. It translates to CASSLGQGGLAEQYF.

The chain combines TRBV10-3 with TRBJ2-2; a possible D gene is TRBD2 (6 bases). The V and J ends lost 0 bases and 3 bases respectively, with 23 bases between them. The CDR3 has 20 residues. Germline V gene lookup returns CDR1 ENHRY and CDR2 SYGVKD. This CDR3 is CAISESVLASDKSYTGELFF. In DNA, the CDR3 is TGTGCCATCAGTGAGTCGGTTTTGGCTAGCGATAAAAGTTACACCGGGGAGCTGTTTTTT.

This clone has only a few counts. This chain uses TRBV13 with TRBJ1-1; TRBD1 is a possible D gene (6 bases). Germline V CDR1 and CDR2: PRHDT, FYEKMQ (reference sequence). V lost 6 bases and J lost 11, with 22 bases in between. The CDR3 consists of 14 residues. CDR3 region: CASRGQHRNLEAFF. DNA of the CDR3: TGTGCCAGCAGGGGACAACATCGAAATTTAGAGGCTTTCTTT.

The chain combines TRBV6-1 with TRBJ1-5; D unresolved. Trimming took 6 bases from V and 3 from J, leaving 9 bases between them. The germline V gene encodes CDR1 MNHNS and CDR2 SASEGT. The CDR3 totals 13 residues. CDR3 sequence: CASRWGTNQPQHF. The CDR3 DNA sequence: TGTGCCAGCAGGTGGGGAACCAATCAGCCCCAGCATTTT.

The chain couples TRBV4-1 to TRBJ2-7; D is tentatively TRBD1 or TRBD2 (6 bases each). CDR3 size: 14 residues. V was pared by 4 bases and J by 2 bases, with 12 bases between. The V gene's germline CDR1 is MGHRA and CDR2 YSYEKL. The CDR3 DNA sequence: TGCGCCAGCAGCCCGGTCGGGGGCACCTACGAGCAGTACTTC. Residues: CASSPVGGTYEQYF.

The V gene is TRBV5-6, the J gene TRBJ2-1; D is perhaps TRBD2 (6 bases). Germline CDR1 is SGHDT and CDR2 is YYEEEE. V gave up 3 bases and J gave up 8 bases, with 18 bases separating them. This CDR3 is built from 15 residues. DNA for the CDR3: TGTGCCAGCAGCTCCTGGGAGGCATTTAGGGATGAGCAGTTCTTC. Amino acids: CASSSWEAFRDEQFF.

Concerning this clone itself: The same CDR3 also results from other DNA sequences found in this sample. The CDR3 is CASRRTSGITYNEQFF. DNA for the CDR3: TGTGCCAGCAGAAGGACTAGCGGGATCACCTACAATGAGCAGTTCTTC. This sequence joins TRBV11-2 and TRBJ2-1; 12 bases agree with TRBD2. J was trimmed by 2 bases and V by 6 bases; bases with no gene match: 5. The CDR3 length is 16 residues. Germline lookup yields CDR1 SGHAT and CDR2 FQNNGV.

In its sample, this clone was seen once. V is TRBV5-8 and J is TRBJ1-1; 9 bases align to TRBD1. V shed 2 bases, J shed 2 bases, and the junction held 7 bases outside the gene matches. The CDR3 totals 16 residues. Per germline, CDR1 SGHTS and CDR2 YDEGEE. CDR3 region: CASSFEVGQGNTEAFF. DNA of the CDR3: TGTGCCAGCAGCTTCGAGGTGGGACAGGGTAACACTGAAGCTTTCTTT. Combining the CDR3 with reference TRBV5-8 and TRBJ1-1 gives the whole variable domain EAGVTQSPTHLIKTRGQQATLRCSPISGHTSVYWYQQALGLGLQFLLWYDEGEERNRGNFPPRFSGRQFPNYSSELNVNALELEDSALYLCASSFEVGQGNTEAFFGQGTRLTVV.

The V and J genes are TRBV19 and TRBJ2-5, with a tentative D call TRBD1 (6 bases). Germline CDR1 is LNHDA and CDR2 is SQIVND (reference sequence). The V end was cut by 7 bases, the J end by 5 bases, with 23 bases between. The CDR3 runs to 16 residues. CDR3 sequence reads: CASTAGPNRVWETQYF. The CDR3 region has the DNA TGTGCCAGTACCGCTGGGCCCAACAGGGTATGGGAGACCCAGTACTTC.